A single sample gave rise to the 18 T cell receptor beta chains below, sequenced in a study of beta chain features in type 1 diabetes. The study reverse transcribed the entire isolated RNA, so it sequenced expressed TCRB transcripts. Sequencing was performed with immunoSEQ multiplex PCR; in TCRdb, only in-frame clones are kept and a portion is missing. This repertoire shows around 400,000 clones, over 10% found once; its top ten account for more than 0.015%. The sample was naive CD4+ T cells from blood. The receptors originated from a man between 18 and 35 years old in good health.

The CDR3 loop reads CASRAQGRNQPQHF. The DNA of the CDR3 is TGTGCCAGCAGGGCACAGGGGAGGAATCAGCCCCAGCATTTT. The chain employs TRBV27 and TRBJ1-5; 7 bases agree with TRBD1. The length of the CDR3 is 14 residues. CDR1 MNHEY and CDR2 SMNVEV come from the germline V gene (reference sequence). V lost 6 bases to trimming and J lost 4 bases; unmatched junction nucleotides: 6.

This clone has just a few counts. The V and J genes are TRBV19 and TRBJ1-2; 7 bases match TRBD1. With V trimmed by 9 bases and J by 0 bases, 16 bases remained unmatched. The CDR3 length is 17 residues. Germline assignment: CDR1 LNHDA and CDR2 SQIVND (reference sequence). The CDR3 loop reads CASTSSSLQGANYGYTF. In DNA form, the CDR3 reads TGTGCCAGCACTTCTTCGAGTCTCCAGGGGGCTAACTATGGCTACACCTTC.

In this sample, this clone turned up a few times. This CDR3 reads CASSSFMTGVYEQYF. CDR3 in DNA: TGTGCCAGCAGCTCCTTCATGACAGGGGTGTACGAGCAGTACTTC. The chain has TRBV7-8 and TRBJ2-7, with 8 bases that match TRBD1. This CDR3 has 15 residues. V dropped 4 bases and J dropped 4; count of bases not matched to a gene: 9. Germline V lookup: CDR1 SGHVS, CDR2 FQNEAQ.

This clone was observed a handful of times. The chain has TRBV28 and TRBJ1-1; no firm D call. The V and J ends lost 3 bases and 3 bases respectively, with 5 bases between them. The CDR3 covers 12 residues. The germline V gene has CDR1 MDHEN and CDR2 SYDVKM. The DNA of the CDR3 is TGTGCCAGCAGTTTCCCGGACACTGAAGCTTTCTTT. Encoded protein: CASSFPDTEAFF.

This clone was counted between two and nine times. The gene calls are TRBV6-5 and TRBJ2-1, with D perhaps matching TRBD1 (6 bases). CDR1 and CDR2 from the germline V gene are MNHEY and SVGAGI. The CDR3 length is 12 residues. Trimming took 6 bases from V and 8 from J, leaving 11 bases between them. This CDR3 is CASRARGDEQFF. The CDR3 DNA reads TGTGCCAGCAGGGCCAGGGGCGATGAGCAGTTCTTC.

This clone appeared a few times. The chain links TRBV30 to TRBJ1-3; D gene unclear. Germline V gene sequence: CDR1 GTSNPN, CDR2 SVGIG (reference sequence). Trimming removed 2 bases from V and 0 bases from J, with 5 bases in between. The CDR3 runs 13 residues. This CDR3 is CAWSTDSGNTIYF. The CDR3 DNA is TGTGCCTGGAGTACAGACTCTGGAAACACCATATATTTT.

This chain joins TRBV6-1 and TRBJ1-5; a possible D gene is TRBD1 (6 bases). Trimming cost V 0 bases and J 5 bases, with 11 bases left between them. The germline V gene encodes CDR1 MNHNS and CDR2 SASEGT. The CDR3 contains 15 residues. The CDR3 sequence: CASSEASGVYQPQHF. In DNA, the CDR3 is TGTGCCAGCAGTGAAGCGTCAGGGGTTTATCAGCCCCAGCATTTT.

V and J are TRBV28 and TRBJ2-7; 7 nucleotides match TRBD2. This CDR3 has 14 amino acids. V dropped 10 bases and J dropped 3; count of bases not matched to a gene: 12. CDR1 and CDR2 from the germline V gene are MDHEN and SYDVKM. CDR3 coding DNA: TGTGCCACCTCTCCGGCGGGAGCGGTCTACGAGCAGTACTTC. As protein: CATSPAGAVYEQYF. Together with reference TRBV28 and TRBJ2-7, the CDR3 gives the full variable domain: DVKVTQSSRYLVKRTGEKVFLECVQDMDHENMFWYRQDPGLGLRLIYFSYDVKMKEKGDIPEGYSVSREKKERFSLILESASTNQTSMYLCATSPAGAVYEQYFGPGTRLTVT.

This rearrangement joins TRBV19 to TRBJ2-1, with 9 positions matching TRBD2. The V segment lost 9 bases and the J segment 7 bases; nucleotides outside the gene matches: 16. The V gene's germline CDR1 is LNHDA and CDR2 SQIVND (reference sequence). The CDR3 is made up of 16 amino acids. DNA for the CDR3: TGTGCCAGCAAGGGACTAGCTGGGGTGGGGTCAAATGAGCAGTTCTTC. Residues: CASKGLAGVGSNEQFF.

This clone was seen more than once but under ten times. The chain has TRBV30 and TRBJ1-2; 7 bases are shared with TRBD1. Germline CDR1 and CDR2: GTSNPN and SVGIG (reference sequence). This CDR3 region has 13 residues. Trimming at V came to 0 bases and at J to 8 bases, leaving 6 bases not matched to a gene. The CDR3 DNA is TGTGCCTGGAGTGTCGGAGGGGGCTGGGGCTACACCTTC. It is translated as CAWSVGGGWGYTF.

V and J are TRBV28 and TRBJ2-7; TRBD1 is a possible D gene (5 bases). CDR3 length: 13 amino acids. Germline assignment: CDR1 MDHEN and CDR2 SYDVKM. V was shortened by 5 bases and J by 3 bases, with 11 bases between the two germline ends. DNA of the CDR3: TGTGCCAGCAGTCGACAGACGAGCTACGAGCAGTACTTC. It is translated as CASSRQTSYEQYF. Combining the CDR3 with reference TRBV28 and TRBJ2-7 gives the whole variable domain DVKVTQSSRYLVKRTGEKVFLECVQDMDHENMFWYRQDPGLGLRLIYFSYDVKMKEKGDIPEGYSVSREKKERFSLILESASTNQTSMYLCASSRQTSYEQYFGPGTRLTVT.

This clone was observed a few times. The chain recombines TRBV7-9 with TRBJ1-1; 8 bases map to TRBD1. V lost 5 bases and J lost 0; bases outside the gene matches: 5. CDR1 and CDR2 from the germline V gene are SEHNR and FQNEAQ (reference sequence). The CDR3 covers 15 residues. CDR3 nucleotides: TGTGCCAGCAGCAGGTCGGACAGGGTGAACACTGAAGCTTTCTTT. Its protein is CASSRSDRVNTEAFF.

This clone showed up just a few times. The chain has TRBV19 and TRBJ2-2; D gene uncertain. Germline V gene lookup returns CDR1 LNHDA and CDR2 SQIVND (reference sequence). The CDR3 contains 17 residues. V was trimmed by 3 bases and J by 8 bases, leaving 22 bases between them. The CDR3 DNA reads TGTGCCAGTAGTATCTACCGCGCTAGTGGTCTTCCTGGGGAGCTGTTTTTT. This translates into CASSIYRASGLPGELFF.

In its sample, this clone was seen a few times. The chain uses TRBV6-1 and TRBJ2-7; 8 nucleotides line up with TRBD1. Germline V gene lookup returns CDR1 MNHNS and CDR2 SASEGT. The V segment lost 3 bases and the J segment 6 bases; nucleotides outside the gene matches: 1. CDR3 length: 12 residues. CDR3 bases: TGTGCCAGCAGTGAGACAGGGGTCGAGCAGTACTTC. This encodes CASSETGVEQYF.

The CDR3: CASSVEVRGRYGYTF. The CDR3 coding sequence is TGTGCCAGCAGCGTAGAAGTCAGGGGAAGGTATGGCTACACCTTC. The rearrangement links TRBV9 to TRBJ1-2; TRBD1 is a possible D gene (6 bases). The V and J ends lost 0 bases and 5 bases respectively, with 14 bases between them. Germline V gene data show CDR1 as SGDLS and CDR2 as YYNGEE. The CDR3 covers 15 residues.

This clone was seen only a few times. The genes are TRBV9 and TRBJ1-1; D unresolved. This CDR3 spans 12 amino acids. The germline V gene encodes CDR1 SGDLS and CDR2 YYNGEE. V was clipped by 6 bases and J by 0 bases, with 6 bases between them. The CDR3 here is CASNNMNTEAFF. In DNA form, the CDR3 reads TGTGCCAGCAACAATATGAACACTGAAGCTTTCTTT.

Regarding this clone: This same CDR3 is encoded by further DNA sequences in the sample. The chain uses TRBV7-9 and TRBJ2-7; 8 bases agree with TRBD1. This CDR3 has 14 amino acids. Germline CDR1 SEHNR, CDR2 FQNEAQ (reference sequence). V lost 1 base and J lost 3; bases outside the gene matches: 2. DNA for the CDR3: TGTGCCAGCAGCTTAGGGACAGGGAGCTACGAGCAGTACTTC. Translated: CASSLGTGSYEQYF.

This clone was counted between two and nine times. The chain links TRBV9 to TRBJ2-3, with D possibly matching TRBD1 (5 bases). Trimming stripped 0 bases from V and 3 bases from J, with 11 bases between. Germline V gene data show CDR1 as SGDLS and CDR2 as YYNGEE. There are 15 residues in the CDR3. The CDR3 loop reads CASSVGVQGTDTQYF. CDR3 bases: TGTGCCAGCAGCGTAGGGGTTCAGGGTACAGATACGCAGTATTTT.